A selection of T cell receptor beta chains follows, all from one sample in a study of blood T cell repertoires in COVID-19. The assay was immunoSEQ multiplex PCR, and TCRdb's table has in-frame clones only and misses some. There are about 64,000 clones in the sample; around 83% occur only once, and roughly 6% lies in the top ten. Sequencing was performed on peripheral blood. Receptors were obtained from a woman aged 55-70 years with acute or convalescent COVID-19. CDR3s include the opening cysteine and the closing phenylalanine or tryptophan. D genes are given only for firm matches. Expanded clones get a size class; other rows say once, few or many, or leave the size out.

j_call d_call clone_size v_call cdr3_nt cdr3_aa
TRBJ2-5 . . TRBV18 TGTGCCAGCTCACCACGACGGGGACAAGAGACCCAGTACTTC CASSPRRGQETQYF
TRBJ1-4 TRBD1 . TRBV9 TGTGCCAGCAGCCGGGGACAGGGGGTCGAAAAACTGTTTTTT CASSRGQGVEKLFF
TRBJ1-5 . once TRBV19 TGTGCCAGTAGTGCACAGGGAAATGGACAGCCCCAGCATTTT CASSAQGNGQPQHF
TRBJ1-1 TRBD1 . TRBV15 TGTGCCACCAGCAGGGGGGACAGGGCGGAAGCTTTCTTT CATSRGDRAEAFF
TRBJ2-3 TRBD2 . TRBV19 TGTGCCAGTAGGCCTAGCGGGGGGTACACAGATACGCAGTATTTT CASRPSGGYTDTQYF
TRBJ1-2 . . TRBV7-9 TGTGCCAGCAGCGCGGGACTGGCGTATGGCTACACCTTC CASSAGLAYGYTF
TRBJ1-2 TRBD1 . TRBV19 TGTGCCACCAAACATCCTCCCAAATCTTGGACAGGGGGGAACTATGGCTACACCTTC CATKHPPKSWTGGNYGYTF
TRBJ1-3 TRBD1 . TRBV11-2 TGTGCCATCGTTCCAAGACAGGGCTCTGGAAACACCATATATTTT CAIVPRQGSGNTIYF
TRBJ2-7 . . TRBV5-1 TGCGTCCGCCCCCCCCCAGGGGTTCCTGTCGGCGAGCAGTACTTC CVRPPPGVPVGEQYF
TRBJ1-2 . . TRBV5-5 TGTGCCAGCAGCTTGGACCCGGACTATGGCTACACCTTC CASSLDPDYGYTF
TRBJ1-1 . . TRBV18 TGTGCCAGCTCACCAGAGATGAACACTGAAGCTTTCTTT CASSPEMNTEAFF
TRBJ2-3 TRBD2 . TRBV19 TGTGCCAGTAGTATTGAGCTGGAGACTAGCGGGGTGTCAGTCACAGATACGCAGTATTTT CASSIELETSGVSVTDTQYF
TRBJ2-1 TRBD1 . TRBV10-3 TGTGCCATCAGTTCTAAACAGGGGAAAGAGGTGAGCAATGAGCAGTTCTTC CAISSKQGKEVSNEQFF
TRBJ2-3 . . TRBV19 TGTGCCAGTAGTCCATCAGTCACAGATACGCAGTATTTT CASSPSVTDTQYF
TRBJ2-2 TRBD2 . TRBV3-1/TRBV3-2 TGTGCCAGCAGCCAAGATTACCCCCGACTAGCGGGGAACACCGGGGAGCTGTTTTTT CASSQDYPRLAGNTGELFF
TRBJ1-1 . . TRBV18 TGTGCCAGCTCGGACATGCTGAACACTGAAGCTTTCTTT CASSDMLNTEAFF
TRBJ2-1 TRBD2 . TRBV18 TGTGCCAGCTCACCCGGGACTAGCCGCATCGGGGTTGAGCAGTTCTTC CASSPGTSRIGVEQFF
TRBJ1-6 . . TRBV6-5 TGTGCCAGCAGTTACTCCAAGGGGGGGGGTTCACCCCTCCACTTT CASSYSKGGGSPLHF
TRBJ2-2 . once TRBV5-1 TGCGCCAGCAGCCAATCGGGGGACACCGGGGAGCTGTTTTTT CASSQSGDTGELFF
TRBJ2-1 TRBD2 . TRBV9 TGTGCCAGCAGCCAGGAGGGGACTAGTTTCAATGAGCAGTTCTTC CASSQEGTSFNEQFF
TRBJ2-7 . . TRBV7-6 TGTGCCAGCAGCAAACTCACTGGACAGAAAACCTACGAGCAGTACTTC CASSKLTGQKTYEQYF
TRBJ2-5 TRBD2 . TRBV7-2 TGTGCCAGCAGCCCTACGGCGGGGGGCCAAGAGACCCAGTACTTC CASSPTAGGQETQYF
TRBJ2-7 . . TRBV6-5 TGTGCCAGCAGGGTGTCGGGGCCGAGGGGGTCTGAGCAGTACTTC CASRVSGPRGSEQYF
TRBJ1-5 . . TRBV12-3/TRBV12-4 TGTGCCAGCAGTCAACAAGGGAGCCAGCCCCAGCATTTT CASSQQGSQPQHF
TRBJ2-2 TRBD2 once TRBV9 TGTGCCAGCAGTCGACTAGCGGATAACACCGGGGAGCTGTTTTTT CASSRLADNTGELFF
TRBJ1-3 TRBD1 . TRBV18 TGTGCCAGCTCACCACGGCAGGGGGACGGGAGCTCTGGAAACACCATATATTTT CASSPRQGDGSSGNTIYF
TRBJ2-7 TRBD1 . TRBV5-4 TGTGCCAGCAGCTTGGCCGGGACAGGGGGCAACGAGCAGTACTTC CASSLAGTGGNEQYF
TRBJ1-3 . . TRBV18 TGTGCCAGCTCACCCGCCGAGGGAAACACCATATATTTT CASSPAEGNTIYF
TRBJ1-1 . . TRBV29-1 TGCAGCGTTGATCGATCCCCCGCGGCTTTCTTT CSVDRSPAAFF
TRBJ2-5 TRBD1 few TRBV5-1 TGCGCCAGCAGACAACAGGGGCTAGAGACCCAGTACTTC CASRQQGLETQYF
TRBJ1-1 TRBD1 . TRBV6-5 TGTGCCAGCAGAACAGGGGGCGATCTCACTGAAGCTTTCTTT CASRTGGDLTEAFF
TRBJ1-4 TRBD1 . TRBV30 TGTGCCTGGAGACCGACCAGGGGGGCCTCTAATGAAAAACTGTTTTTT CAWRPTRGASNEKLFF
TRBJ2-1 . few TRBV6-5 TGTGCCAGCGGTAGAGGGCTAAGAGAAGAGCAGTTCTTC CASGRGLREEQFF
TRBJ1-5 . . TRBV27 TGTGCCAGCAGTTTAGTCCCAGGGCCTCAGCCCCAGCATTTT CASSLVPGPQPQHF
TRBJ1-1 TRBD1 . TRBV18 TGTGCCAGCTCAAGGGACAGACCTGACACTGAAGCTTTCTTT CASSRDRPDTEAFF
TRBJ2-3 . . TRBV3-1/TRBV3-2 TGTGCCAGCAGCCAAGCTTTTTCAGGGTCGGCAGATACGCAGTATTTT CASSQAFSGSADTQYF
TRBJ1-5 TRBD1 . TRBV19 TGTGCCAGTAGTAGGACAGGTTCCAATCAGCCCCAGCATTTT CASSRTGSNQPQHF
TRBJ2-1 . few TRBV3-1/TRBV3-2 TGTGCCAGCAGCCAAGAGGGCATAAAGCAGTTCTTC CASSQEGIKQFF
TRBJ1-6 . . TRBV6-5 TGTGCCAGCAGTTACGCCGGGACAAATAATTCACCCCTCCACTTT CASSYAGTNNSPLHF
TRBJ1-3 TRBD1 . TRBV6-6 TGTGCCAGCAGTACAGGGGGCTATGGAAACACCATATATTTT CASSTGGYGNTIYF